One TCR beta chain is described in this entry. The entry originates in a study of shared clonotypes between healthy human individuals. Every contributor of samples was a Caucasian grown-up residing in Nashville, Tennessee. The CDR3 loop spans 16 amino acids. The V and J ends lost 2 bases and 5 bases respectively, with 15 bases between them. Per germline, CDR1 LGHNT and CDR2 FRNRAP. At a deep level, the assay was run. On sorted subsets, replicate PCRs used about 180 ng DNA, or 30,000 or so T cell genomes. The authors' processing: Quality scores were absent from the junction-only immunoSEQ sequences, so filtering differed. Assay used: immunoSEQ multiplex PCR; TCRdb lists only in-frame clones, some missing. Clone size and the V and J calls come from that table; the DNA yielded D and trimming. The table has 950,000 to 1,200,000 clones, about 80% seen once; the top ten hold 0.7% to 0.95%.

This receptor was identified in a man between 18 and 35 years old in good health. Some clones in this sample may be carry-over from other donors' samples. The sequencing sample was made of memory CD4+ T cells from PBMCs. The subset was: CD45RA-negative fraction. V and J are TRBV12-5 and TRBJ2-2; D remains ambiguous. CDR3 residues: CASGLRLVGITGELFF. The CDR3 DNA reads as TGTGCTAGTGGTTTGCGGCTAGTGGGTATAACCGGGGAGCTGTTTTTT. Drawing the rest from reference TRBV12-5 and TRBJ2-2, the complete variable domain is DARVTQTPRHKVTEMGQEVTMRCQPILGHNTVFWYRQTMMQGLELLAYFRNRAPLDDSGMPKDRFSAEMPDATLATLKIQPSEPRDSAVYFCASGLRLVGITGELFFGEGSRLTVL.